This T cell receptor (beta chain) was captured in a study of cytomegalovirus exposure and HLA in healthy donors (dated by TCRdb to the late 2010s). Regarding the complete study: In an earlier analysis of approximately 500 of the donors, around 290 Gb of sequence data and roughly 100 million unique TCR beta sequences from roughly 180 million T cells were reported. An early release covering 550 to 700 HLA-typed donors comprised approximately 300 gigabases of sequencing data and around 80 million unique TCR sequences. Of the approximately 370 genotyped donors, 75% to 85% were placed in the genetic ancestry cluster associated with self-reported Caucasian donors. The aim of the study was to test whether cataloging public T cell receptors could identify signatures of past pathogen exposure. The study used immunosequencing to profile the T cell repertoires of approximately 630 subjects and linked those repertoires to cytomegalovirus serostatus. In addition to the first cohort of several hundred subjects, a separate validation cohort of 130 or so different subjects was used. To predict cytomegalovirus infection status, the study brought together high-throughput TCR immunosequencing, statistical association of individual TCRs with disease status, and machine learning. A later analysis re-examined previously published TCR beta repertoires from several hundred donors and added high-resolution HLA genotyping to investigate patterns of TCR occurrence. Rather than drawing on any new phenotypic data, the later analysis identified candidate immune exposures from TCR beta sequences and the way those sequences occurred across donors. In an earlier analysis of 500 to 650 of the donors, high-throughput TCR beta sequencing was used to judge whether each TCR beta V gene segment behaved as functional or pseudogenic. Donor age, sex, ethnicity and CMV serostatus were compiled alongside the repertoire data. A later genetic analysis took genome-wide SNP genotypes for about three fifths of the 666 donors and used that subset as a discovery cohort. All discovery cohort repertoires had been generated on a single sequencing platform. HLA typing covered class I and class II loci at four-digit resolution. Typing coverage differed by locus: A, B, C, DRB1 and DQB1 were typed in roughly 629-630 donors, DQA1 in 522, DPA1 in 600 to 610, and DPB1 in approximately 450. Because of strong linkage in the cohort, five DR-DQ haplotypes were treated as single units for association and clustering. Among about 400 genotyped donors of the cohort, an average of around 220,000 unique TCR beta nucleotide sequences was sequenced per donor, of which 15% to 20% were non-productive. Overall study outcomes, separate from this receptor: Compared with equally common non-associated chains, HLA-associated TCR beta chains in a later analysis were more clonally expanded and had lower generation probabilities. A further reported finding was that TCR beta sequences accurately predicted the HLA-A and HLA-B alleles for most subjects in the first cohort. According to a later genetic analysis, donors in an Asian-associated ancestry cluster had fewer N-insertions in productive TCRs than the approximately 630-donor mean. Some 16 rarely observed V segments, including chromosome 9 orphons, were excluded from the earlier analysis of a few hundred of the donors because counts were too low. The study gave a list of 150 to 200 TCR beta chains associated with cytomegalovirus. Because the 87-base-pair reads could not distinguish some IMGT-functional V segments, including TRBV6-2 and TRBV6-3, those segments were excluded. An earlier analysis of approximately 570 of the donors showed that most TCR beta V segments appeared in productive rearrangements either about 87% or about 30% of the time, which broadly matched IMGT annotations. For the cohort, immune exposure information was limited to CMV serostatus. A later genetic analysis associated a missense DCLRE1C variant with V-gene and J-gene trimming of TCR beta chains, and an independent cohort replicated the association. According to a later analysis, most CMV-associated TCR beta chains appeared to be HLA-restricted, and the HLA associations seemed to be driven largely by CMV exposure. Most TCR sequences were seen in very few donors, while some public TCRs were found in many individuals. Several of the top co-occurrence clusters appeared to be linked to parvovirus B19, influenza, CMV and Epstein-Barr virus, according to a later analysis. The presence/absence analyses assumed that sequencing depth was roughly uniform across donors, and that assumption may not be true. When HLA alleles, especially DR and DQ, strongly co-occurred, TCR associations were difficult to assign to individual alleles. Correlated functional status among segregating V segments might reflect linkage disequilibrium, but an unknown experimental factor could not be ruled out. Cytomegalovirus status was reported to be diagnosed by the classifier with high specificity and sensitivity in both the original and validation cohorts. A cluster of highly shared sequence variants was judged likely to be a technical artifact of the sequencing pipeline. Only TCR beta chains were sequenced in this cohort, and the absence of alpha or paired-chain data limited detectable features. In a later analysis, TCR association rates were found to vary across HLA loci, with the most associated TCRs seen for DRB1 alleles and the fewest for HLA-C alleles. According to the authors, the approach could potentially be generalized to other disease states and immunological phenotypes. Three of the identified cytomegalovirus-associated TCR beta chains were confirmed in vitro to be specific for cytomegalovirus antigens. Because some donors lacked HLA typing at each locus, the association tests relied only on the typed subset. At a false discovery rate of 0.05, a later analysis linked about 17,000 TCR beta sequences to specific HLA alleles.

Per the germline V gene, LGHNA is the CDR1 and YSLEER is the CDR2. V is pared back by 4 bases and J by 7 bases, with 11 bases lying between the germline termini. From its cysteine to its phenylalanine, the CDR3 spans 14 amino acids. Only CDR3 DNA is held: 42 bases, read in frame from base 1. Library construction relied on the immunoSEQ multiplex PCR assay. For the multiplex PCR, a mixture combining 60 forward primers for TCR Vbeta segments and 13 reverse primers for TCR Jbeta segments was used. Amplification of the CDR3 region of rearranged TCR beta genes was performed with a multiplex PCR assay on genomic DNA. On the Illumina HiSeq System, the amplified TCR beta libraries were sequenced as 87-base-pair reads. As for how the authors treated the data: A later analysis counted some 80 million unique TCR beta chains across the 690 or so repertoires, and about 10 million of these chains were shared by at least two donors. A nearest-neighbor algorithm error-corrected the raw reads and collapsed the reads into unique sequences, merging closely related sequences to remove PCR and sequencing errors. V, D and J gene segments were assigned by aligning CDR3 sequences to IMGT reference sequences. For a sequence to be retained, a match of at least six nucleotides to both a V gene segment and a J gene segment was required. Rearrangements were called productive when the CDR3 lacked stop codons and stayed in frame with V and J; all others were non-productive. CDR3 was defined according to IMGT convention as the region running from the second conserved V-encoded cysteine to the conserved J-encoded phenylalanine. In an earlier analysis of around 540 of the donors, sequences lacking an unambiguous match to a single V gene segment were excluded. In an earlier analysis of 587 of the donors, a V segment was called functional when productive rearrangements were above 56.7%, and segregating when the standard deviation between donors exceeded 5%. A statistical classification framework was built for diagnosing cytomegalovirus status from the catalog of TCR beta chain sequences. In a later analysis, V and J genes were assigned by comparing TCR nucleotide sequences against IMGT/GENE-DB human TR gene sequences. Using the TCRdist pipeline, a later analysis assigned CDR3 sequences along with most-parsimonious VDJ recombination scenarios. In a later analysis, each TCR beta chain was defined by its CDR3 amino acid sequence together with its V-gene family, and reads without a unique V-gene family were excluded. A later analysis removed 592 highly shared, low-generation-probability nucleotide sequences to deal with suspected cross-contamination and a sequencing artifact. In a later analysis, a clonal expansion index was calculated for each public chain from normalized within-repertoire ranks of inferred template counts. Generation probabilities in a later analysis came from a VDJ recombination model fitted to out-of-frame rearrangements, and those results were checked against IGoR. In a later analysis, TCR-TCR, TCR-HLA and TCR-CMV co-occurrence was scored with hypergeometric tests, and a repertoire-size bias correction was applied to TCR pairs. To estimate false discovery rates, a later analysis permuted the HLA or CMV assignments 20 times. In a later analysis, co-occurring TCRs were grouped using DBSCAN, and TCRdist sequence similarity was added for clustering within HLA-allele-positive subsets. Repertoires with fewer than 30,000 or more than 120,000 public chains were left out of co-occurrence clustering, as were five repertoires with anomalous nucleotide sharing. The source is immuneACCESS, and TCRdb retained only in-frame sequences with V and J called. Part of the clones is not carried over; for the studies checked, unresolved V genes explain less than half of this, and the remainder is unexplained. D and trimming come from the DNA, and the V and J calls and clone size come from that table. The table kept for this sample lists about 140,000 clones. The ten biggest clones cover 0.96% of the sample.

A word on this clone: Its binding antigen is unknown.

The cohort comprised some 730 healthy bone marrow donors. Cohort members were all nominally healthy when sampled, although unrecorded immune exposures were likely present. The donor was CMV seronegative and was included in the group of under 450 seronegative cohort members. Each donor provided a peripheral blood sample, and peripheral blood mononuclear cells were used for TCR beta sequencing. Genomic DNA extraction from the blood cell samples was performed with the Qiagen DNeasy Blood Extraction Kit. This sequence originates from a male donor in good health and CMV-seronegative. The V and J genes are TRBV4-3 and TRBJ1-6; matching of 6 bases hints at TRBD1 as the D gene. Sequenced input: PBMCs. CDR3 loop: CASSLGQINSPLHF. The DNA sequence reads TGCGCCAGCAGCCTCGGACAGATCAATTCACCCCTCCACTTT.